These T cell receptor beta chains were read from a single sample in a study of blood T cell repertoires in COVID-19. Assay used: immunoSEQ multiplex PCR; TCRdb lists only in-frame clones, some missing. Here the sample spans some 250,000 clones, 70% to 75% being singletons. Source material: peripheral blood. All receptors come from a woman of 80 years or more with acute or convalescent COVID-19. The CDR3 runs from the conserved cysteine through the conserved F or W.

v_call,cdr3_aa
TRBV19,CASSMRTGGYNEQFF
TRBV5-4,CASSLGGGADTEAFF
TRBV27,CASSKSGGVGYNQPQHF
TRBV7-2,CASSLGFRSGGFTYEQYF
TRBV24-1,CATSDSLGAASTDTQYF
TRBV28,CASSFGSYGYTF
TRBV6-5,CASSHTGNVGETQYF
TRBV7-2,CASSLYSGALAKNIQYF
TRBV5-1,CASSSGGADSYEQYF
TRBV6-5,CASSPGQVNNEKLFF
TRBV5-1,CASSLDGRGQGAAYGYTF
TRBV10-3,CAINGRGDNQPQHF
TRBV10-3,CAISESGYQPQHF
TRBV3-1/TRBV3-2,CASSPRGGGAGQYF
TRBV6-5,CASKTSGGSYEQYF
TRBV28,CASSLGGRGSYEQYF
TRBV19,CASSPGDMGSGANVLTF
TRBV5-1,CASSPSTGSAGSYEQYF
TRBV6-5,CASSYSRNTEAFF
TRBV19,CASTRAGGPANEQFF
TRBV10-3,CAISGFPGETQYF
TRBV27,CASSLYGGNTGELFF
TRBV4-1,CASSQDAGQNIQYF
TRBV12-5,CASGLRTDTQYF
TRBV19,CASSIAPQNTEAFF
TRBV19,CASTRQGADTQYF
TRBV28,CASSLYGGLGYGYTF
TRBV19,CASSIQGLNTEAFF
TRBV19,CASSIGSQETQYF
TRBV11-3,CASSLVASSYEQYF
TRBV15,CATSRDRVVVEAQYF
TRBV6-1,CASSERGRGETQYF
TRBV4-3,CASSTSAGAQETQYF
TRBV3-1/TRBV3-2,CASSQDGRAPHSYEQYF
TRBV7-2,CASSLKRGQAGNTIYF
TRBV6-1,CASSERQGPFYGYTF
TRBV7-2,CASSWGGDMAFF
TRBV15,CATSRDNTGGGRNEQFF
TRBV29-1,CSVEDRTGSGNTIYF
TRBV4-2,CASSPEQAYGETQYF
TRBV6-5,CASSWGQGLDTIYF
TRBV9,CASSVEGLSGANVLTF
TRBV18,CASSWRTSGVNEQFF
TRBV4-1,CASSQDPRARGYTF
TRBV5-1,CASGPGTENTEAFF
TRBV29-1,CSVDSASGYGYTF